The 10 T cell receptor beta chains below were found in one sample sequenced in a study of cytomegalovirus exposure and HLA in healthy donors. In the PCR, 60 Vbeta and 13 Jbeta primers were used. Measured with immunoSEQ multiplex PCR; TCRdb has only the in-frame clones, and not every one. The sample lists about 190,000 clones, roughly 80% occurring once. The sample taken for sequencing was PBMCs. The receptor set was obtained from a male donor in good health and CMV-seronegative.

The J gene is TRBJ2-7, the V gene TRBV7-8, with 7 bases fitting TRBD1. This CDR3 has 17 amino acids. Per germline, CDR1 SGHVS and CDR2 FQNEAQ. V shed 2 bases, J shed 0 bases, and the junction held 10 bases outside the gene matches. CDR3 bases: TGTGCCAGCAGCTTAAGGGGTACAGGGGCTAGCTCCTACGAGCAGTACTTC. Its translation is CASSLRGTGASSYEQYF.

The chain recombines TRBV27 with TRBJ1-5; possible D gene TRBD1, 5 bases. V shed 5 bases and J shed 2 bases, with 13 bases lying between them. The CDR3 has 15 amino acids. Germline CDR1 reads MNHEY; CDR2 reads SMNVEV (reference sequence). The CDR3 coding sequence is TGTGCCAGCAGTCCCATCAGGGTGCGCAATCAGCCCCAGCATTTT. Encoded protein: CASSPIRVRNQPQHF.

V and J are TRBV19 and TRBJ1-1; 8 nucleotides align to TRBD1. This CDR3 is 15 amino acids long. V was clipped by 5 bases and J by 5 bases; unmatched bases: 10. Germline assignment: CDR1 LNHDA and CDR2 SQIVND (reference sequence). CDR3 sequence reads: CASSLNRGSVTEAFF. The CDR3 DNA reads as TGTGCCAGTAGTTTAAACAGGGGGAGTGTAACTGAAGCTTTCTTT.

The chain links TRBV7-8 to TRBJ1-2, with 8 bases fitting TRBD1. Germline lookup yields CDR1 SGHVS and CDR2 FQNEAQ. J was trimmed by 8 bases and V by 5 bases; bases with no gene match: 13. The CDR3 is 15 residues long. DNA of the CDR3: TGTGCCAGCAGCAGTAGCCAGGGACAGGCCAACGGCTACACCTTC. It codes for CASSSSQGQANGYTF.

The genes are TRBV5-1 and TRBJ1-2, with D perhaps TRBD1 (5 bases). CDR1 and CDR2 (germline): SGHRS, YFSETQ. The V gene lost 3 bases and the J gene lost 9 bases, with 15 bases spanning the gap. The CDR3 length is 13 residues. This CDR3 is CASSSGGTTSYTF. CDR3 nucleotides: TGCGCCAGCAGCTCGGGAGGGACGACTAGCTACACCTTC.

This chain joins TRBV7-2 and TRBJ2-7, with a tentative D call TRBD1 (6 bases). The germline gives CDR1 SGHTA, CDR2 FQGNSA. The CDR3 sequence is 14 residues long. V lost 1 base to trimming and J lost 5 bases, with 12 bases between them. CDR3 sequence: CASSLVSRGHEQYF. DNA for the CDR3: TGTGCCAGCAGCTTAGTCTCCAGGGGCCACGAGCAGTACTTC.

This chain uses TRBV6-1 with TRBJ1-1; D is unresolved. Germline CDR1 MNHNS, CDR2 SASEGT. The CDR3 has 14 residues. V lost 2 bases and J lost 1, with 8 bases in between. CDR3 protein: CASSELGGNTEAFF. Written as DNA, the CDR3 is TGTGCCAGCAGTGAATTGGGAGGGAACACTGAAGCTTTCTTT.

This clone was recorded only once. The CDR3: CASSEEGMNTEAFF. In nucleotides, the CDR3 is TGTGCCAGCAGCGAGGAGGGAATGAACACTGAAGCTTTCTTT. This chain links TRBV2 with TRBJ1-1; unclear D gene. Trimming pared 6 bases from V and 0 bases from J, leaving 11 bases between. Germline CDR1 reads SNHLY; CDR2 reads FYNNEI. CDR3 length: 14 residues.

This rearrangement joins TRBV5-1 to TRBJ2-7; D perhaps matches TRBD1 (6 bases). This CDR3 region has 16 residues. Germline CDR1 and CDR2: SGHRS and YFSETQ. Trimming took 0 bases from V and 1 from J, leaving 14 bases between them. The DNA of the CDR3 is TGCGCCAGCAGCTTGGCCATGACAGGTTTTTCCTACGAGCAGTACTTC. Amino acid sequence: CASSLAMTGFSYEQYF.

This rearrangement joins TRBV19 to TRBJ2-3; tentatively, D is TRBD2 (6 bases). CDR1 LNHDA and CDR2 SQIVND come from the germline V gene (reference sequence). The CDR3 length is 16 residues. V lost 6 bases and J 2 bases, leaving 18 bases between the germline ends. The CDR3 DNA reads as TGTGCCAGTAGGCTTAGCGGCCCGGGTGTCACAGATACGCAGTATTTT. It translates to CASRLSGPGVTDTQYF.